These T cell receptor beta chains were read from a single sample in a study of early T cells in non-severe SARS-CoV-2 infection. One entry per CDR3 protein results from TCRdb running MiXCR on the 5' RACE reads. The table lists 70,000 or so distinct CDR3 sequences, 12% of them singletons. Sequencing was done on a sample of whole blood. Receptors originate from an adult who was a healthcare worker with PCR-confirmed SARS-CoV-2 infection or an uninfected control (not recorded which). CDR3s include the opening cysteine and the closing phenylalanine or tryptophan. The order of the fields is clone size, D gene, J gene, V gene, CDR3 DNA, CDR3 protein. The D gene is left open where the match is weak. A row's size may be missing; if present it is once, few, many or a size class.

few	TRBD1	TRBJ1-2	TRBV3-1	TGTGCCAGCAGCCATCGGACAGGTTTTAACTATGGCTACACCTTC	CASSHRTGFNYGYTF
-	-	TRBJ1-2	TRBV11-2	TGTGCCAGCAGCTCGCCCGGGACAACTAACTATGGCTACACCTTC	CASSSPGTTNYGYTF
few	-	TRBJ2-3	TRBV7-8	TGTGCCAGCAGCCAACACTCACAGGGTCCAGATACGCAGTATTTT	CASSQHSQGPDTQYF
-	-	TRBJ2-5	TRBV30	TGTGCTCTGGGGACCCAGTACTTC	CALGTQYF
-	TRBD1	TRBJ1-2	TRBV29-1	TGCAGCGTTGAAGACCTAGGGACAGCGGCATATAACTATGGCTACACCTTC	CSVEDLGTAAYNYGYTF
many	TRBD1	TRBJ1-2	TRBV20-1	TGCAGTGCTAGATCACCGGGACAGGGGATGAACGGCTACACCTTC	CSARSPGQGMNGYTF
few	-	TRBJ2-5	TRBV3-1	TGTGCCAGCAGCCAAAGGGGGGCAGAGACCCAGTACTTC	CASSQRGAETQYF
many	TRBD1	TRBJ1-2	TRBV29-1	TGCAGCGCCGAGACAGGGTCTGGTAACTATGGCTACACCTTC	CSAETGSGNYGYTF
few	TRBD1	TRBJ1-6	TRBV12-3/TRBV12-4	TGTGCCAGCAGGGGACAGAGTAATTCACCCCTCCACTTT	CASRGQSNSPLHF
many	-	TRBJ1-1	TRBV6-2/TRBV6-3	TGTGCCAGCAGTTATTTGGAGCTGAACACTGAAGCTTTCTTT	CASSYLELNTEAFF
-	TRBD1	TRBJ1-2	TRBV7-2	TGTGCCAGCAGCTTAGGACAGGGGATCTATGGCTACACCTTC	CASSLGQGIYGYTF
-	TRBD2	TRBJ2-3	TRBV10-1	TGCGCCAGCAGCGCCTTAGCGGGGGGGCCAGATACGCAGTATTTT	CASSALAGGPDTQYF
few	-	TRBJ1-4	TRBV5-1	TGCGCCAGCAGCTTCGGGCACCTTAATGAAAAACTGTTTTTT	CASSFGHLNEKLFF
-	-	TRBJ1-4	TRBV5-1	TGCACCAGCAGCTTGGTGGGCAGCCCTAATGAAAAACTGTTTTTT	CTSSLVGSPNEKLFF
many	-	TRBJ2-3	TRBV25-1	TGTGCCACCCGGGATTTCACAGATACGCAGTATTTT	CATRDFTDTQYF
few	-	TRBJ1-3	TRBV12-3/TRBV12-4	TGTGCCAGCAGTGCAGCGGGGACTGGAAACACCATATATTTT	CASSAAGTGNTIYF
few	TRBD2	TRBJ2-1	TRBV9	TGTGCCAGCAGCGTAATCAGCGGGGGTGGCCACAATGAGCAGTTCTTC	CASSVISGGGHNEQFF
many	-	TRBJ2-4	TRBV7-9	TGTGCCAGCAGCTTACCCTATGACAGGAAAAACATTCAGTACTTC	CASSLPYDRKNIQYF
-	-	TRBJ2-1	TRBV3-1	TGTGCCAGCAGCCAAGGGACGGTTGAGCAGTTCTTC	CASSQGTVEQFF
-	-	TRBJ1-1	TRBV3-1	TGTGCCAGCAGGGGGACCGGCACTGAAGCTTTCTTT	CASRGTGTEAFF
few	-	TRBJ2-2	TRBV5-1	TGCGCCAGCAGCCGGCCAAAGGGGGATACCACCGGGGAGCTGTTTTTT	CASSRPKGDTTGELFF
many	-	TRBJ2-7	TRBV2	TGTGCCAGCAGTGAATGGGGGGAGCAGTACTTC	CASSEWGEQYF
-	-	TRBJ2-7	TRBV7-9	TGTGCCAGCAGCTTAGGCAGGGTCAGCGAGCAGTACTTC	CASSLGRVSEQYF
many	-	TRBJ2-6	TRBV11-2	TGTGCCAGCAGCTTAGAAGTCAGCTTCGGCTCTGGGGCCAACGTCCTGACTTTC	CASSLEVSFGSGANVLTF
-	TRBD2	TRBJ2-7	TRBV7-2	TGTGCCAGCAGCCTGCGGCGGGGGGAGGGCGAGCAGTACTTC	CASSLRRGEGEQYF
-	-	TRBJ1-3	TRBV5-1	TGCGCCAGCAGCTTCGGCCGAGGTGGACTAAACACCATATATTTT	CASSFGRGGLNTIYF
many	-	TRBJ1-1	TRBV3-1	TGTGCCAGCAGCCCTGTGGCAGGTTTGAACACTGAAGCTTTCTTT	CASSPVAGLNTEAFF
-	-	TRBJ2-1	TRBV5-4	TGTGCCAGCAGCTTGGGGGGGCCCGTCTCCTACAATGAGCAGTTCTTC	CASSLGGPVSYNEQFF
-	-	TRBJ1-4	TRBV6-2/TRBV6-3	TGTGCCAGCACCCATGATGAAAAACTGTTTTTT	CASTHDEKLFF
-	-	TRBJ2-3	TRBV6-2/TRBV6-3	TGTGCCAGCAGTCGTCACCCCGGGGCGGACCGGGGCTTCACAGATACGCAGTATTTT	CASSRHPGADRGFTDTQYF
-	-	TRBJ2-1	TRBV11-3	TGTGCCAGCAGCTTAGACCGCCTGGGGGTCTCCTCGTACAATGAGCAGTTCTTC	CASSLDRLGVSSYNEQFF
few	-	TRBJ2-2	TRBV5-6	TGTGCCAGCAGCTTGGCCAGACTCACCGGGGAGCTGTTTTTT	CASSLARLTGELFF
once	-	TRBJ1-2	TRBV10-2	TGCGCCAGCCAAGGGGTCTATGGCTACACCTTC	CASQGVYGYTF
-	-	TRBJ2-1	TRBV6-4	TGTGCCAGCAGTGACTCCTTTTGGGATGAGCAGTTCTTC	CASSDSFWDEQFF
many	-	TRBJ2-2	TRBV6-1	TGTGCCAGCGAGGGTACGGACCACACCGGGGAGCTGTTTTTT	CASEGTDHTGELFF
few	-	TRBJ2-3	TRBV5-1	TGCGCCAGCAGCTTTTTGGGGCGGGATACGCAGTATTTT	CASSFLGRDTQYF
few	TRBD2	TRBJ2-3	TRBV5-6	TGTGCCAGCAGCCGAGGGACTAGCGGCTGGGGCACAGATACGCAGTATTTT	CASSRGTSGWGTDTQYF
few	-	TRBJ2-3	TRBV9	TGTGCCAGCAGCGCCGCCCTATCTAGCACAGATACGCAGTATTTT	CASSAALSSTDTQYF
-	-	TRBJ1-1	TRBV12-3/TRBV12-4	TGTGCCAGCAGTTTGCTAGGAGAGGGCACTGAAGCTTTCTTT	CASSLLGEGTEAFF
-	-	TRBJ2-1	TRBV6-4	TGTGCCAGCAGCTACGACAGCAACAATGAGCAGTTCTTC	CASSYDSNNEQFF